The 30 T cell receptor beta chains below were found in one sample sequenced in a study of tissue T cells after allogeneic stem cell transplantation. Profiling relied on immunoSEQ multiplex PCR, and the TCRdb table lists in-frame clones only, not all of them. The repertoire has over 7,000 clones, 40% to 55% of them found once; the top ten carry nearly 4%. Documented time point: mouse harvest day 7 after allogeneic transplant. Each mouse received 10^7 T-cell-depleted marrow cells plus 10^6 splenic CD5+ T cells by tail vein. What was sequenced was gut tissue. Every receptor here comes from a female BALB/c mouse given C57BL/6 T cells with graft-versus-host disease after an allogeneic hematopoietic cell transplant.

About this clone: The genes and germline here are from mouse. The read terminates 1 residue before the CDR3 end, so the remaining end is supplied by the germline J gene. V and J are TRBV12-1 and TRBJ2-7, with 14 bases lining up with TRBD2. J gave up 5 bases and V 6 bases, and 5 bases lay outside the gene matches. The CDR3 is made up of 14 amino acids. Germline assignment: CDR1 SGHSN and CDR2 HYEKVE. The covered CDR3 bases are TGTGCCAGCAGGGACTGGGGGGGCGCGGATGAACAGTAC. It yields the protein CASRDWGGADEQY. The entire CDR3 sequence reads CASRDWGGADEQYF.

This clone was detected only a few times. Mouse gene names apply. The CDR3 extends 1 residue past the end of the read, so its final part is completed from the germline J gene. This rearrangement joins TRBV13-3 to TRBJ1-5; no clear D. Per the germline V gene, CDR1 is NNHDY and CDR2 is SYVADS. V gave up 2 bases and J gave up 3 bases, with 6 bases separating them. The CDR3 has 13 residues. The part of the CDR3 DNA that was read is TGTGCCAGCAGTGAACGGGGCAACCAGGCTCCGCTT. Translating it yields CASSERGNQAPL. The CDR3 in full is CASSERGNQAPLF.

Points on this clone: Genes here carry mouse names. The DNA ends 1 residue before the CDR3 does, and the rest of the CDR3 is filled in from the germline J gene. The rearrangement joins TRBV26 to TRBJ2-3; no reliable D call. The length of the CDR3 is 14 residues. CDR1 is KGHPV, CDR2 FQNQEV, per germline (reference sequence). V was pared by 1 base and J by 1 base, with 6 bases between. CDR3 sequence reads: CASSLWGGAETLYF. The CDR3 DNA, read in part, is TGTGCCAGCAGTCTGTGGGGAGGTGCAGAAACGCTGTAT. The complete variable domain, with remaining parts taken from reference TRBV26 and TRBJ2-3, reads NSKVIQTPRYLVKGQGQKAKMRCIPEKGHPVVFWYQQNKNNEFKFLINFQNQEVLQQIDMTEKRFSAECPSNSPCSLEIQSSEAGDSALYLCASSLWGGAETLYFGSGTRLTVL.

A few counts support this clone. Gene names denote mouse genes. The CDR3 is cut off 1 residue early in the read; its end comes from the germline J gene. The genes are TRBV29 and TRBJ2-1, with 7 nucleotides matching TRBD2. Germline CDR1 is MSHET and CDR2 is SYDVDS. J was trimmed by 3 bases and V by 3 bases; bases with no gene match: 2. The CDR3 has 14 residues. The sequenced part of the CDR3 DNA is TGTGCTAGCAGTTTTACTGGGGTCTATGCTGAGCAGTTC. This codes for CASSFTGVYAEQF. The complete CDR3 protein is CASSFTGVYAEQFF.

Remarks on this clone: Germline and genes: mouse. The read terminates 1 residue ahead of where the CDR3 ends, so the germline J gene completes it. The rearrangement links TRBV13-2 to TRBJ2-5; 10 bases are a match to TRBD2. The CDR3 consists of 17 residues. J was trimmed by 1 base and V by 2 bases; bases with no gene match: 7. Germline values: CDR1 NNHNN, CDR2 SYGAGS (reference sequence). The part of the CDR3 DNA that was read is TGTGCCAGCGGTGAGAGACCGGGACTGGGGCACCAAGACACCCAGTAC. Protein: CASGERPGLGHQDTQY. The full CDR3 is CASGERPGLGHQDTQYF.

A remark on this clone: The genes and germline here are from mouse. The read halts 1 residue ahead of the CDR3 end, with the missing end drawn from the germline J gene. The chain recombines TRBV20 with TRBJ1-1, with D unresolved. This CDR3 spans 10 amino acids. V was pared by 4 bases and J by 5 bases, with 5 bases between. Germline values: CDR1 GFQATS, CDR2 STVNSAI. Partial CDR3 DNA: TGTGGTGCTATTGGGACAGAAGTCTTC. Translating it yields CGAIGTEVF. The full CDR3 protein is CGAIGTEVFF.

Concerning this clone: Germline and genes: mouse. The read gets to within 1 residue of the CDR3 end, and the germline J gene fills in the rest. The chain is built from TRBV16 and TRBJ2-5; unclear D gene. The CDR3 runs 14 residues. In germline, CDR1 is SGHSA, CDR2 FRNQAP. V dropped 0 bases and J dropped 3 bases, with 7 bases sitting between them. This CDR3 reads CASSLEGIQDTQYF. The DNA read from the CDR3 is TGTGCAAGCAGCTTAGAAGGCATACAAGACACCCAGTAC.

This clone appeared a few times. The genes and germline here are from mouse. The CDR3 spells CASRLGYEQYF. The CDR3 bases that were read are TGTGCAAGCAGACTGGGGTATGAACAGTAC. V usage is TRBV16 and J usage is TRBJ2-7; 7 bases agree with TRBD2. The read is 1 residue too short to cover the CDR3 end, so that end is filled in from the germline J gene. V shed 6 bases and J 4 bases; nucleotides not matched to a gene: 0. The length of the CDR3 is 11 residues. Germline V CDR1 and CDR2: SGHSA, FRNQAP.

On this clone itself: Mouse gene names apply. The CDR3 extends 1 residue past the end of the read, so its final part is completed from the germline J gene. The chain has TRBV3 and TRBJ2-4, with D hard to call. Germline V gene data show CDR1 as SNHLY and CDR2 as FYNGKV (reference sequence). V lost 1 base to trimming and J lost 7 bases, with 9 bases between them. The CDR3 consists of 13 residues. CDR3 DNA (partial): TGTGCCAGCAGCTTAGGACCGGGCCACACCTTGTAC. Translating it yields CASSLGPGHTLY. The entire CDR3 reads CASSLGPGHTLYF.

A remark on this clone: Gene names follow the mouse nomenclature. The read is 1 residue too short to cover the CDR3 end, so that end is filled in from the germline J gene. The rearrangement links TRBV29 to TRBJ2-1, with TRBD1 matching over 10 bases. After removal of 3 bases from V and 5 bases from J, the junction contained 7 bases not matched to a gene. Germline V CDR1 and CDR2: MSHET, SYDVDS. The length of the CDR3 is 16 residues. CDR3 DNA (partial): TGTGCTAGCAGTTTGGTGACAGGGGGCGCGGATGCTGAGCAGTTC. This codes for CASSLVTGGADAEQF. The whole CDR3 sequence reads CASSLVTGGADAEQFF.

A note on this clone: Gene names and germline match the mouse. The read gets to within 1 residue of the CDR3 end, and the germline J gene fills in the rest. The gene calls are TRBV26 and TRBJ2-5; TRBD2 aligns across 8 bases. The germline gives CDR1 KGHPV, CDR2 FQNQEV (reference sequence). The CDR3 is 15 residues long. V lost 4 bases, J lost 1 base, and 4 bases stayed unmatched. Here the CDR3 reads CASSPTGGYQDTQYF. CDR3 DNA (partial): TGTGCCAGCAGTCCAACTGGGGGTTACCAAGACACCCAGTAC. Using reference TRBV26 and TRBJ2-5 for the parts outside the CDR3, the full variable domain is NSKVIQTPRYLVKGQGQKAKMRCIPEKGHPVVFWYQQNKNNEFKFLINFQNQEVLQQIDMTEKRFSAECPSNSPCSLEIQSSEAGDSALYLCASSPTGGYQDTQYFGPGTRLLVL.

This clone was detected only a few times. The gene names given are mouse names. The read stops 1 residue short of the end of the CDR3; the missing end is completed from the germline J gene. The chain couples TRBV23 to TRBJ2-7. Germline loops: CDR1 KGHTA, CDR2 FQNQQP. This CDR3 has 16 residues. The sequenced CDR3 bases are TGCTCCAGCAGTCAATCGAGCCGGGGGAGCTCCTATGAACAGTAC. Its translation: CSSSQSSRGSSYEQY. The CDR3, in full, reads CSSSQSSRGSSYEQYF. Full variable domain (remainder filled in from reference TRBV23 and TRBJ2-7): DAAVTQKPRYLIKMKGQEAEMKCIPEKGHTAVFWYQQKQSKELKFLIYFQNQQPLDQIDMVKERFSAVCPSSSLCSLGIRTCEAEDSALYLCSSSQSSRGSSYEQYFGPGTRLTVL.

As concerns this clone: Gene labels here are mouse ones. Read data end 1 residue before the CDR3 end; the end is taken from the germline J gene. The V call is TRBV26, the J call TRBJ1-6; tentative D call: TRBD1 (5 bases). TRBJ1-6 is annotated as an ORF whose role is uncertain. V gave up 5 bases and J gave up 7 bases, with 12 bases separating them. The CDR3 consists of 14 residues. In germline, CDR1 is KGHPV, CDR2 FQNQEV (reference sequence). CDR3 DNA, as far as it was read: TGTGCCAGCAGTTCGGGCAGGGTCAATTCGCCCCTCTAC. Amino acid sequence: CASSSGRVNSPLY. The full CDR3 sequence reads CASSSGRVNSPLYF.

This clone was picked up one time. Gene names denote mouse genes. Read data end 1 residue before the CDR3 end; the end is taken from the germline J gene. Other DNA sequences in the same sample also yield this CDR3. This chain joins TRBV23 and TRBJ2-4. The germline CDR1 and CDR2 sequences are KGHTA and FQNQQP. The CDR3 is 14 amino acids. CDR3 in amino acids: CSSSQSGSQNTLYF. CDR3 DNA, as far as it was read: TGCTCCAGCAGTCAATCCGGGAGTCAAAACACCTTGTAC.

This clone was found once. Mouse gene names apply. The read ends 1 residue early relative to the CDR3; the germline J gene fills the gap. The chain uses TRBV12-2 and TRBJ2-5, with TRBD2 matching over 7 bases. Germline CDR1 SGHLS, CDR2 HYDKME. The CDR3 has 13 residues. The junction had 1 base not matched to a gene; V was cut back by 1 base and J by 4 bases. CDR3 DNA, as far as it was read: TGTGCCAGCTCTCTGGGGGGGAAAGACACCCAGTAC. Translating it yields CASSLGGKDTQY. The CDR3 reads in full as CASSLGGKDTQYF.

As concerns this clone: Genes and germline are mouse. The read is 1 residue too short to cover the CDR3 end, so that end is filled in from the germline J gene. V is TRBV13-2 and J is TRBJ2-1; D may be TRBD2 (6 bases). The ends were cut back, 1 base at V and 4 bases at J, with 12 bases in the middle. This CDR3 region has 15 residues. Germline lookup yields CDR1 NNHNN and CDR2 SYGAGS (reference sequence). The sequenced CDR3 bases are TGTGCCAGCGGTGATCGTGGGGGTAGGTATGCTGAGCAGTTC. It is translated as CASGDRGGRYAEQF. The entire CDR3 protein is CASGDRGGRYAEQFF.

This clone came up a few times. Gene names refer to mouse genes. The read gets to within 1 residue of the CDR3 end, and the germline J gene fills in the rest. The chain uses TRBV23 and TRBJ2-3. CDR3 size: 13 residues. Germline values: CDR1 KGHTA, CDR2 FQNQQP. CDR3 DNA, as far as it was read: TGCTCCAGCATCCGGGACAGTGCAGAAACGCTGTAT. Protein sequence: CSSIRDSAETLY. The full CDR3 sequence reads CSSIRDSAETLYF.

Turning to this clone: Mouse names are used for the genes. The DNA read from the CDR3 is TGTGCTAGCAGTAGAGGCTGGGGGGGGACAGAAACGCTGTAT. Residues: CASSRGWGGTETLY. The full CDR3 protein reads CASSRGWGGTETLYF. The chain combines TRBV17 with TRBJ2-3; 9 bases agree with TRBD2. The CDR3 end lies 1 residue beyond the end of the read and is filled in from the germline J gene. The J segment lost 4 bases and the V segment lost 1 base, leaving 3 bases of the junction unmatched. This CDR3 region has 15 residues. Germline CDR1 MNHDT, CDR2 YYDKIL.

The sample holds a few counts of this clone. Gene names refer to mouse genes. The CDR3 end lies 1 residue beyond the end of the read and is filled in from the germline J gene. The rearrangement joins TRBV23 to TRBJ2-7; TRBD2, as called in the table, went unchecked against the DNA. The CDR3 totals 15 residues. CDR1 and CDR2 (germline): KGHTA, FQNQQP. The CDR3: CSSSQNWGGAEEQYF. CDR3 DNA (partial): TGCTCCAGCAGTCAAAACTGGGGGGGCGCGGAGGAACAGTAC. The full variable domain, in which reference TRBV23 and TRBJ2-7 provide the parts outside the CDR3, is DAAVTQKPRYLIKMKGQEAEMKCIPEKGHTAVFWYQQKQSKELKFLIYFQNQQPLDQIDMVKERFSAVCPSSSLCSLGIRTCEAEDSALYLCSSSQNWGGAEEQYFGPGTRLTVL.

Regarding this clone: Genes and germline are mouse. Sequencing ends 1 residue short of the CDR3 end; the germline J gene provides the rest. Other DNA sequences from this sample encode an identical CDR3 as well. The chain couples TRBV26 to TRBJ1-2; 7 bases line up with TRBD1. Per the germline V gene, CDR1 is KGHPV and CDR2 is FQNQEV (reference sequence). The ends lost 6 bases at V and 0 bases at J; junction bases unmatched: 4. The CDR3 has 14 residues. CDR3 amino acids: CASSRQGANSDYTF. The sequenced part of the CDR3 DNA is TGTGCCAGCAGCCGACAGGGTGCAAACTCCGACTACACC.

This clone occurred a few times. Genes and germline come from the mouse. The read stops 1 residue short of the end of the CDR3; the missing end is completed from the germline J gene. The V and J genes are TRBV4 and TRBJ2-5; 9 nucleotides align to TRBD2. CDR1 is LGHDT, CDR2 YNNKQL, per germline (reference sequence). J was trimmed by 2 bases and V by 9 bases; bases with no gene match: 6. CDR3 length equals 14 residues. Incomplete CDR3 DNA: TGTGCCAGAGTTCCGGGACTGGGCCAAGACACCCAGTAC. Translation gives CARVPGLGQDTQY. The complete CDR3 sequence is CARVPGLGQDTQYF.

This clone appeared a few times. Here the gene names and germline are mouse. The read comes to an end 1 residue before the CDR3 does, leaving the germline J gene to fill in the end. The chain links TRBV3 to TRBJ2-7; 10 bases align to TRBD1. This CDR3 has 13 amino acids. V was pared by 4 bases and J by 4 bases, with 1 base of the junction left unmatched. CDR1 and CDR2 from the germline V gene are SNHLY and FYNGKV (reference sequence). The DNA read from the CDR3 is TGTGCCAGCAGCTCGGGACAGGGGTATGAACAGTAC. It translates to CASSSGQGYEQY. The full CDR3 protein is CASSSGQGYEQYF.

Concerning this clone itself: With only one base between it and a far larger clone, this is likely a read error. Gene names and germline match the mouse. The read halts 1 residue ahead of the CDR3 end, with the missing end drawn from the germline J gene. V is TRBV26 and J is TRBJ2-7; a possible D gene is TRBD1 (6 bases). From germline, CDR1 is KGHPV and CDR2 FQNQEV (reference sequence). Trimming stripped 8 bases from V and 4 bases from J, with 9 bases between. The CDR3 consists of 11 residues. The CDR3 sequence is CASGQGYEQYF. CDR3 DNA (partial): TGTGCCAGCGGTCAGGGGTATGAACAGTAC.

Comments on this clone: Genes here carry mouse names. The CDR3 extends 1 residue past the end of the read, so its final part is completed from the germline J gene. This sequence joins TRBV24 and TRBJ1-6; 7 bases align to TRBD1. TRBJ1-6 counts as an open reading frame of uncertain function. The CDR3 length is 15 residues. CDR1 and CDR2 from the germline V gene are KGHTA and FRNEEI. The ends lost 4 bases at V and 3 bases at J; junction bases unmatched: 3. The CDR3: CASSPGQVYNSPLYF. The CDR3 bases that were read are TGTGCCAGCAGTCCCGGACAGGTCTATAATTCGCCCCTCTAC.

As concerns this clone: The gene symbols are mouse symbols. The observed sequence ends 1 residue before the CDR3 terminus, with the missing tail filled in from the germline J gene. V and J are TRBV20 and TRBJ2-7; D remains unclear. With 4 bases removed from V and 0 bases from J, the gap between germline ends came to 7 bases. Per germline, CDR1 GFQATS and CDR2 STVNSAI. This CDR3 comprises 12 residues. The CDR3 spells CGATTPSYEQYF. CDR3 bases read: TGTGGTGCTACGACACCCTCCTATGAACAGTAC.

As to this clone: The gene symbols are mouse symbols. The chain's CDR3 is CTCPGQINTEVFF. The CDR3 bases that were read are TGCACCTGCCCGGGACAAATAAACACAGAAGTCTTC. This chain joins TRBV1 and TRBJ1-1; perhaps TRBD1 as D (6 bases). With the read ending 1 residue before the CDR3 end, the germline J gene is used to fill in that end. From germline, CDR1 is NSQYPW and CDR2 LRSPGD (reference sequence). CDR3 length equals 13 residues. The V gene lost 8 bases and the J gene lost 1 base, with 11 bases spanning the gap.

In the case of this clone: All gene names here are mouse names. Read coverage stops 1 residue before the CDR3 terminus; the germline J gene supplies the remainder. The genes are TRBV3 and TRBJ1-2, with D tentatively TRBD1 (5 bases). The CDR3 contains 13 residues. Looked up from germline, CDR1 is SNHLY and CDR2 is FYNGKV (reference sequence). V gave up 6 bases and J gave up 1 base, with 9 bases separating them. The CDR3 DNA, read in part, is TGTGCCAGCAGACCCGACAGAAACTCCGACTACACC. As protein: CASRPDRNSDYT. The whole CDR3 sequence reads CASRPDRNSDYTF. The full variable domain, completed using reference TRBV3 and TRBJ1-2, is GPKVLQIPSHQIIDMGQMVTLNCDPVSNHLYFYWYKQILGQQMEFLVNFYNGKVMEKSKLFKDQFSVERPDGSYFTLKIQPTALEDSAVYFCASRPDRNSDYTFGSGTRLLVI.

This clone was counted only a few times. Genes here carry mouse names. The CDR3 extends 1 residue past the end of the read, so its final part is completed from the germline J gene. The chain couples TRBV20 to TRBJ2-7, with 11 nucleotides matching TRBD1. The CDR3 is made up of 14 amino acids. Germline V gives CDR1 GFQATS, CDR2 STVNSAI. After removal of 3 bases from V and 7 bases from J, the junction contained 8 bases not matched to a gene. The CDR3 loop reads CGAREGQGVGEQYF. The covered CDR3 bases are TGTGGTGCTAGAGAGGGACAGGGGGTCGGGGAACAGTAC. The full variable domain, with the rest looked up from reference TRBV20 and TRBJ2-7, is GALVYQYPRRTICKSGTSMRMECQAVGFQATSVAWYRQSPQKTFELIALSTVNSAIKYEQNFTQEKFPISHPNLSFSSMTVLNAYLEDRGLYLCGAREGQGVGEQYFGPGTRLTVL.

This clone was picked up a small number of times. The listed genes are named as in mouse. The CDR3 end falls 1 residue outside the read, so it is completed with the germline J gene. The gene calls are TRBV19 and TRBJ2-5; tentative D call: TRBD2 (6 bases). The germline CDR1 and CDR2 sequences are FNHDT and SITEND (reference sequence). The CDR3 spans 13 residues. Trimming cost V 5 bases and J 2 bases, with 9 bases left between them. The CDR3 sequence: CASSRDFQDTQYF. The DNA read from the CDR3 is TGTGCCAGCAGCCGGGACTTCCAAGACACCCAGTAC. Full variable domain (rest looked up from reference TRBV19 and TRBJ2-5): GGIITQTPKFLIGQEGQKLTLKCQQNFNHDTMYWYRQDSGKGLRLIYYSITENDLQKGDLSEGYDASREKKSSFSLTVTSAQKNEMAVFLCASSRDFQDTQYFGPGTRLLVL.

For this clone: Gene and germline names: mouse. The CDR3 bases that were read are TGTGCCTGGAGCCCGCCCCGACAGATTTCCAACGAAAGATTATTT. This encodes CAWSPPRQISNERLF. The whole CDR3 reads CAWSPPRQISNERLFF. This chain uses TRBV31 with TRBJ1-4; a possible D gene is TRBD1 (5 bases). Read coverage stops 1 residue before the CDR3 terminus; the germline J gene supplies the remainder. Germline V gene lookup returns CDR1 GKSSPN and CDR2 SITVG. This CDR3 region has 16 residues. The V and J ends lost 3 bases and 0 bases respectively, with 14 bases between them.